This T cell receptor beta chain appears in the sequencing data of a study of metastatic and nonmetastatic thyroid tumors. The wider study: Peripheral blood and tumor or nodule samples from malignant and benign thyroid patients were compared. Study-wide results and caveats: Reportedly, malignant thyroid tumors had significantly higher TCR beta diversity than benign nodules, in blood and tumor.

No patient had received any treatment before thyroid surgery. This clone was observed at least ten times. Its antigen is still unknown. The length of the CDR3 is 14 residues. Trimming stripped 6 bases from V and 4 bases from J, with 16 bases between. The germline gives CDR1 MDHEN, CDR2 SYDVKM. In the original processing: To classify distant metastasis in papillary thyroid cancer, a model was built from CDR3 differences across clinicopathological groups. TCRdb re-clonotyped the PCR reads through MiXCR. The V and J calls and clone size are TCRdb's, not the authors'. The sample contains about 93,000 clones, 9.5% to 15% of which appear only once.

The sequence came from a female donor with papillary thyroid cancer or a benign thyroid nodule (not recorded which). Some clones in this sample may be carry-over from other donors' samples. Material for sequencing was blood. The gene calls are TRBV28 and TRBJ2-7; no definite D call. CDR3 bases: TGTGCCAGCAGACCACGGCCCCCCAGTTACGAGCAGTACTTC. Amino acids: CASRPRPPSYEQYF.